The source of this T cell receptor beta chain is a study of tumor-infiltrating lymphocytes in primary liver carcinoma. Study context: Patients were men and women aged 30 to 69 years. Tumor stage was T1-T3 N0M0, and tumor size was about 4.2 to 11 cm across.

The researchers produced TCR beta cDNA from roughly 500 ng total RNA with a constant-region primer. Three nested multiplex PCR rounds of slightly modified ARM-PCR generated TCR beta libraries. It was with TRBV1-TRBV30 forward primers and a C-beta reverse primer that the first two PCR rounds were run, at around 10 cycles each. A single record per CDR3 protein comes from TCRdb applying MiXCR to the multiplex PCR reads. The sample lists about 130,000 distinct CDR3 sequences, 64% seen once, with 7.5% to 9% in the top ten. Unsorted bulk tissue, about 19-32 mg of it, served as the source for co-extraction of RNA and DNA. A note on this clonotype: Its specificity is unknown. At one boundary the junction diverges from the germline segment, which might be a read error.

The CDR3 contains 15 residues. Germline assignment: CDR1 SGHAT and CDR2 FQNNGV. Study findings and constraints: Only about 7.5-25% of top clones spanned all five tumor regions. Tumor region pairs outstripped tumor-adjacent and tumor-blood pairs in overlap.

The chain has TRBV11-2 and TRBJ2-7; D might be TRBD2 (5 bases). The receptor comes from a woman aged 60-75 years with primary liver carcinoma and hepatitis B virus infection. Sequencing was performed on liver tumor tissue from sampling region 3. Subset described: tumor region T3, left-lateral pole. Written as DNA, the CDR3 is TGCGCCAGCAGCTTAGAGGACTCAAAGGACTCCGAGCAGTACTTC. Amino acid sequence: CASSLEDSKDSEQYF.